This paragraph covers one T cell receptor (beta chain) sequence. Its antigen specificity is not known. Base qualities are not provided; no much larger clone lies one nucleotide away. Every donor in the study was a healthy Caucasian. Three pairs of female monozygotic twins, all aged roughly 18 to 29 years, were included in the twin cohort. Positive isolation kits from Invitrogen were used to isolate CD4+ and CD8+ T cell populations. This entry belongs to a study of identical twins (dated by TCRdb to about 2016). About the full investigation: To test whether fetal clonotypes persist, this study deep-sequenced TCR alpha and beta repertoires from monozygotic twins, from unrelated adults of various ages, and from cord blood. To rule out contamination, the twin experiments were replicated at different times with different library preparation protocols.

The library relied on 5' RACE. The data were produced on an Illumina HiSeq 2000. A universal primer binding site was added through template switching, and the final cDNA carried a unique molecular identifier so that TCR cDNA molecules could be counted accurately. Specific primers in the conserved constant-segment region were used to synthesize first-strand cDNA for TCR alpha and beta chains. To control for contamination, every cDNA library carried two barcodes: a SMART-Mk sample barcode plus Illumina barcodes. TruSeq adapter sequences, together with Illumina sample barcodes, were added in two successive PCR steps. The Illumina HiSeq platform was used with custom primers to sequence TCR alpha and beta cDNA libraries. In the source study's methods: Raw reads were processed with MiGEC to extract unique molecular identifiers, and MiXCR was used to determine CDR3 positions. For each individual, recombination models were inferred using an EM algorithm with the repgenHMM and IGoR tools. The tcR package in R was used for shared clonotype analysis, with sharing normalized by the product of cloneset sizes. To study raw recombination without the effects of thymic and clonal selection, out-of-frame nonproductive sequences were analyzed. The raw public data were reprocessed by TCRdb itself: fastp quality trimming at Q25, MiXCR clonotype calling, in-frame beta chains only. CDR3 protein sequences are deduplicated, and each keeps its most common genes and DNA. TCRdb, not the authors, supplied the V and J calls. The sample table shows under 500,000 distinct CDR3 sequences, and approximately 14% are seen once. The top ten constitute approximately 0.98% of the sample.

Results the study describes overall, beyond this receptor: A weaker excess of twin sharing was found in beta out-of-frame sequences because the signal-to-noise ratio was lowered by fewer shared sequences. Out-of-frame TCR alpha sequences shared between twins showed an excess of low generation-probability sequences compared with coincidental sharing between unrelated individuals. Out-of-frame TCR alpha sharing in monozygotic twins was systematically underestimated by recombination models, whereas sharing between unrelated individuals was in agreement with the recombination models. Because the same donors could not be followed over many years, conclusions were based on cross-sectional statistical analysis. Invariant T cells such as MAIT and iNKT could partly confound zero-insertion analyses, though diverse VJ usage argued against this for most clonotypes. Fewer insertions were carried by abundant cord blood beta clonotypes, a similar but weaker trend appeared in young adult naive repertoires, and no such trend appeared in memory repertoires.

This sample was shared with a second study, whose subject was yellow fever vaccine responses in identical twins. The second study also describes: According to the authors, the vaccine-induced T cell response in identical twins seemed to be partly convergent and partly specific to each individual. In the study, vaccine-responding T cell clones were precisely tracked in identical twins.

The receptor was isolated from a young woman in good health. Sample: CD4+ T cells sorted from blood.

In nucleotides, the sequence is TGTGCCAGCAGCCCCGGGATCCGCGGCTTAAATTGGGAGACCCAGTACTTC. The resulting protein is CASSPGIRGLNWETQYF. The V and J segments used are TRBV25-1 and TRBJ2-5, with a tentative D gene TRBD2 over 5 matching bases. The cysteine opens and the phenylalanine closes a CDR3 of 17 amino acids. The sequence is cut down to CDR3 DNA, 51 bases in frame from base 1. V is reduced by 6 bases and J by 5 bases, leaving a spacing of 25 bases between them. The germline V gene yields MGHDK for CDR1 and SYGVNS for CDR2.